Listed here are 5 T cell receptor beta chains from one sample, sequenced in a study of control samples from healthy donors and cancer patients. Some clones are missing from TCRdb's copy, which holds only in-frame ones; the method was immunoSEQ multiplex PCR. The sample shows about 180,000 clones, nearly 90% of them seen only once. The sample taken for sequencing was blood. The receptors originated from a woman aged 45 to 65 in good health.

V gene TRBV21-1 combines with J gene TRBJ1-5. TRBV21-1 is marked as a pseudogene. This CDR3 has 14 residues. CDR3 residues: CASSKGALDQPQHF. The CDR3 coding sequence is TGTGCCAGCAGCAAAGGGGCCCTAGATCAGCCCCAGCATTTT.

The chain links TRBV10-3 to TRBJ2-2, with D perhaps given as TRBD1 or TRBD2 (5 bases each). The CDR3 totals 15 residues. V was cut by 4 bases and J by 8 bases, with 17 bases left in between. Germline V CDR1 and CDR2: ENHRY, SYGVKD. As DNA, the CDR3 is TGTGCCATCAGTGGTAGTGGCCCGGGGACGGGGGAGCTGTTTTTT. It codes for CAISGSGPGTGELFF.

The CDR3 DNA follows: TGTGCCATCAGTGCCTACGGGGGCGGAGAAGAAGCTTTCTTT. It encodes CAISAYGGGEEAFF. This chain uses TRBV10-3 with TRBJ1-1; D may be TRBD1 (6 bases). V lost 4 bases and J lost 8, with 17 bases in between. This CDR3 region has 14 residues. Per germline, CDR1 ENHRY and CDR2 SYGVKD.

This clone was observed a handful of times. V and J are TRBV7-3 and TRBJ2-7; 7 nucleotides agree with TRBD2. This CDR3 is built from 13 residues. The trim removed 5 bases at V and 5 bases at J, leaving 6 bases unmatched. Per germline, CDR1 SGHTA and CDR2 FQGTGA. The CDR3 loop reads CASSRREAHEQYF. The CDR3 DNA is TGTGCCAGCAGCCGCCGGGAGGCCCACGAGCAGTACTTC.

The rearrangement uses TRBV24-1 and TRBJ2-5; 11 positions agree with TRBD2. The CDR3 sequence is 15 residues long. The germline V gene has CDR1 KGHDR and CDR2 SFDVKD. Unmatched junction bases numbered 3, after V lost 6 bases and J lost 1 base. The CDR3 DNA is TGTGCCACCAGTTCGGGACTAGCGGTCCAAGAGACCCAGTACTTC. It encodes CATSSGLAVQETQYF.